This T cell receptor beta chain stems from a study of cytomegalovirus exposure and HLA in healthy donors. Study conclusions and caveats: It was around 160 TCR beta chains that were listed as cytomegalovirus-associated.

The V end was cut by 5 bases, the J end by 4 bases, with 16 bases between. The CDR3 runs 14 residues. Germline CDR1 reads GTSNPN; CDR2 reads SVGIG (reference sequence). The data were produced by immunoSEQ multiplex PCR, yet TCRdb's version contains in-frame clones alone and is incomplete. The sample shows roughly 120,000 clones, about 83% of them seen only once. Notes on this clone: The target antigen is unknown.

The rearrangement uses TRBV30 and TRBJ2-3; unclear D gene. This TCR derives from a woman between 25 and 40 years old in good health and CMV-seronegative. Sequences were obtained from PBMCs. The CDR3 loop is CAWEVPARADTQYF. The CDR3 DNA reads TGTGCCTGGGAAGTCCCGGCCCGGGCAGATACGCAGTATTTT.